This T cell receptor beta chain was obtained from a study of cytomegalovirus exposure and HLA in healthy donors. In the PCR, 60 Vbeta and 13 Jbeta primers were used. The protocol was immunoSEQ multiplex PCR, while the TCRdb copy is restricted to in-frame clones and leaves out a portion. The sample contains about 130,000 clones, around 67% of which appear only once. Only a few counts were recorded for this clone. The source of this sequence is a woman aged 40 to 55 in good health and CMV-seropositive. The sequenced sample consisted of PBMCs.

The CDR3 loop reads CASSVGDTLRTYEQYF. CDR3 nucleotides: TGTGCCAGCAGCGTAGGAGACACCCTAAGGACCTACGAGCAGTACTTC. The rearrangement uses TRBV9 and TRBJ2-7; unclear D gene. Trimming removed 0 bases from V and 2 bases from J, with 15 bases in between. The CDR3 runs to 16 residues. Germline assignment: CDR1 SGDLS and CDR2 YYNGEE.